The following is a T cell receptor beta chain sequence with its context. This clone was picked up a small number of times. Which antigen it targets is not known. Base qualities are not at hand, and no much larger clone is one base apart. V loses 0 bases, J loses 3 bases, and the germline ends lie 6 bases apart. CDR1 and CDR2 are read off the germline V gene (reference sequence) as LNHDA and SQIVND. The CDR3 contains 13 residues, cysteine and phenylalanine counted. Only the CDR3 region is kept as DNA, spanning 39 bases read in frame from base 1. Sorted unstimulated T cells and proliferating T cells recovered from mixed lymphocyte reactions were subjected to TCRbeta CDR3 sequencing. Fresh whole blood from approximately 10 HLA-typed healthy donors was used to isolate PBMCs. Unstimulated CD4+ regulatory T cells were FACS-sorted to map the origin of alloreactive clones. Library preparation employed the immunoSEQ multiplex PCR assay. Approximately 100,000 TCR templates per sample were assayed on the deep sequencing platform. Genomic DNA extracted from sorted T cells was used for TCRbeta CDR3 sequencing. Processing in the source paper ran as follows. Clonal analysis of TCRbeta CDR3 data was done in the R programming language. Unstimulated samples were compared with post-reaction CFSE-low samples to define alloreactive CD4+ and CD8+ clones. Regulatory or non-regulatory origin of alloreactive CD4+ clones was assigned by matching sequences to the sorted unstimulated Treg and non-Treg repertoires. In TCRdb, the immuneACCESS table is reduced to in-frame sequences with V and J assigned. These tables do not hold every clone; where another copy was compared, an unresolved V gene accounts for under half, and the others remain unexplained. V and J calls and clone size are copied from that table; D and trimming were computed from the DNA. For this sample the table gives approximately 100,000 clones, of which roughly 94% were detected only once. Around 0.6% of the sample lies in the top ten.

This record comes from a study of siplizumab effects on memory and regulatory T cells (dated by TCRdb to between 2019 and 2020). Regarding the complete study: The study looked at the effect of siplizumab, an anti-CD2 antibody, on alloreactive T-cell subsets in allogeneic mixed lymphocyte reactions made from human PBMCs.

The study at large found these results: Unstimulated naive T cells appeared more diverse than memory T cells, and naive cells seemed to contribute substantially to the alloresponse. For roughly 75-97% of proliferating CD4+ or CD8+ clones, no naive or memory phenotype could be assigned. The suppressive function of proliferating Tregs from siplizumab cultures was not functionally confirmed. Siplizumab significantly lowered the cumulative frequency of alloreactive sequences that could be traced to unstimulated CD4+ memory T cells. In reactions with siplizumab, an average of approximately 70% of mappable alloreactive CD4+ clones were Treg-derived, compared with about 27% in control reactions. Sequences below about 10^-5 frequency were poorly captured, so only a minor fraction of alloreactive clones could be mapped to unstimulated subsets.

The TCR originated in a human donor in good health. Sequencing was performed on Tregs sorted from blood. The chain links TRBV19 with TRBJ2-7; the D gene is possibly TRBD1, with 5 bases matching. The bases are TGTGCCAGTAGTATAGAACAGGACTACGAGCAGTACTTC. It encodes CASSIEQDYEQYF.